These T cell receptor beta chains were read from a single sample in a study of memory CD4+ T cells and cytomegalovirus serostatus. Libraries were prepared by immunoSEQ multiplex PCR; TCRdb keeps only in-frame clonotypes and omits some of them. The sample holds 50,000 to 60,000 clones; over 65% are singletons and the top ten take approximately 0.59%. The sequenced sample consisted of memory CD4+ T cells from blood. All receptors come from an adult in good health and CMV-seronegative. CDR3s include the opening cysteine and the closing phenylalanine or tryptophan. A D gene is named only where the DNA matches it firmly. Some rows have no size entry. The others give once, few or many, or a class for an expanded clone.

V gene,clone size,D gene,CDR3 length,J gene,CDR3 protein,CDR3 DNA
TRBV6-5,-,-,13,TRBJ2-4,CASSPTELNIQYF,TGTGCCAGCAGCCCGACAGAGTTAAACATTCAGTACTTC
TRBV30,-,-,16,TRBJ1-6,CAWSFSSLRDNSPLHF,TGTGCCTGGAGCTTTAGTAGCCTGCGGGATAATTCACCCCTCCACTTT
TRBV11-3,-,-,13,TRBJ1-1,CASSSGRHTEAFF,TGTGCCAGCAGCTCCGGACGTCACACTGAAGCTTTCTTT
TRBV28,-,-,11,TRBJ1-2,CASSSPRSYTF,TGTGCCAGCAGTTCCCCCAGAAGCTACACCTTC
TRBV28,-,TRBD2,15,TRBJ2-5,CASSSRGGTKETQYF,TGTGCCAGCAGTTCTCGGGGGGGGACAAAAGAGACCCAGTACTTC
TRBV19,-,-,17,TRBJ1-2,CASRALGETLANYGYTF,TGTGCCAGTAGAGCTCTCGGGGAGACCCTAGCTAACTATGGCTACACCTTC
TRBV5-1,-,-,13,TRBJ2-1,CASSLDGRGEQFF,TGCGCCAGCAGCTTGGATGGGCGGGGCGAGCAGTTCTTC
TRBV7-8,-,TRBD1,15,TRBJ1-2,CASLGQMGQKYGYTF,TGTGCCAGCCTAGGACAAATGGGACAGAAATATGGCTACACCTTC
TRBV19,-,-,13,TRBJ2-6,CATGQSGANVLTF,TGTGCCACCGGACAGTCTGGGGCCAACGTCCTGACTTTC
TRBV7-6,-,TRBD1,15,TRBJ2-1,CASSPDRGKGNEQFF,TGTGCCAGCAGCCCGGACAGGGGAAAGGGCAATGAGCAGTTCTTC
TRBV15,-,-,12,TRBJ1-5,CATSRDGQPQHF,TGTGCCACCAGCAGAGATGGCCAGCCCCAGCATTTT
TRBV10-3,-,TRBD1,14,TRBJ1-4,CAISQDRVGEKLFF,TGTGCCATCAGCCAGGACAGGGTAGGCGAAAAACTGTTTTTT
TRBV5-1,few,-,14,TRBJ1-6,CASRQESNNSPLHF,TGCGCCAGCAGACAGGAATCGAATAATTCACCCCTCCACTTT
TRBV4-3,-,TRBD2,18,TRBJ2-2,CASSQEALAGVSTGELFF,TGCGCCAGCAGCCAAGAGGCACTAGCGGGGGTTTCCACCGGGGAGCTGTTTTTT
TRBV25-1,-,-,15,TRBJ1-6,CASSESGTISSPLHF,TGTGCCAGCAGTGAAAGCGGGACAATCAGTTCACCCCTCCACTTT
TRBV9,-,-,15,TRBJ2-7,CASSVDGDTDYEQYF,TGTGCCAGCAGCGTAGACGGGGACACTGACTACGAGCAGTACTTC
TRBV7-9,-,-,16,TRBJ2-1,CASSQEVSSSYNEQFF,TGTGCCAGCAGCCAGGAAGTCTCGAGCTCCTACAATGAGCAGTTCTTC
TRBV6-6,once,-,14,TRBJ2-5,CASTRGGAPETQYF,TGTGCCAGCACCCGGGGCGGGGCACCAGAGACCCAGTACTTC
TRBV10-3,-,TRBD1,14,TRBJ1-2,CAINRGAGREGYTF,TGTGCCATCAACAGGGGGGCCGGTCGAGAGGGCTACACCTTC
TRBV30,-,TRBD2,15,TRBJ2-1,CAWSLAGGRGSEQFF,TGTGCCTGGAGTTTAGCGGGGGGCCGGGGTAGTGAGCAGTTCTTC
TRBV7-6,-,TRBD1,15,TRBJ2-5,CASSTRQGMRETQYF,TGTGCCAGCAGCACCCGACAGGGGATGAGGGAGACCCAGTACTTC
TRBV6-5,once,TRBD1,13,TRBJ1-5,CASSRDRGQPQHF,TGTGCCAGCAGTCGGGACAGGGGTCAGCCCCAGCATTTT
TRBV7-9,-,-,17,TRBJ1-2,CASSLGLPRGENYGYTF,TGTGCCAGCAGTTTAGGACTACCTCGGGGGGAGAACTATGGCTACACCTTC
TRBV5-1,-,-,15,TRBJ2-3,CASSLVGGSRDTQYF,TGCGCCAGCAGCTTGGTCGGCGGGTCCCGGGATACGCAGTATTTT
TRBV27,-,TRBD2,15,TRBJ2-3,CASSPTSGGANTQYF,TGTGCCAGCAGCCCGACTAGCGGGGGGGCAAATACGCAGTATTTT
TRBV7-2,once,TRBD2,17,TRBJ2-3,CASSLYGSGGAADTQYF,TGTGCCAGCAGCTTGTATGGTAGCGGGGGGGCCGCAGATACGCAGTATTTT
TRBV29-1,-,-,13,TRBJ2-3,CSVGGGEADTQYF,TGCAGCGTTGGAGGGGGGGAGGCAGATACGCAGTATTTT
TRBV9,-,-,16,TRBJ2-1,CASSSGGGGLDNEQFF,TGTGCCAGCAGCTCAGGAGGGGGAGGGCTTGACAATGAGCAGTTCTTC
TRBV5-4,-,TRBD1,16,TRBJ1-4,CASSPSFRGRNEKLFF,TGTGCCAGCAGCCCCAGCTTCAGGGGGCGCAATGAAAAACTGTTTTTT
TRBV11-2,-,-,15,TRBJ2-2,CASTPWGANTGELFF,TGTGCCAGCACCCCCTGGGGGGCGAACACCGGGGAGCTGTTTTTT
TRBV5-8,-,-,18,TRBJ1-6,CASSEVLGRMATNSPLHF,TGTGCCAGCAGCGAGGTGCTGGGACGGATGGCCACTAATTCACCCCTCCACTTT
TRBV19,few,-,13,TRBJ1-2,CATYDRQTYGYTF,TGTGCCACATACGACAGGCAAACCTATGGCTACACCTTC
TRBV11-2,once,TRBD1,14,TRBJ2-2,CASSLGTGSGELFF,TGTGCCAGCAGCTTAGGGACAGGGTCCGGGGAGCTGTTTTTT
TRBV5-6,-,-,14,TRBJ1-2,CASSFPATARGYTF,TGTGCCAGCAGCTTCCCCGCGACCGCGCGGGGCTACACCTTC
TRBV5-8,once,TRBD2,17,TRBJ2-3,CASSFLGTSGSTDTQYF,TGTGCCAGCAGCTTTCTTGGGACTAGCGGAAGCACAGATACGCAGTATTTT
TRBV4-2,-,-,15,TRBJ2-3,CASSQDQGGQDTQYF,TGTGCCAGCAGCCAAGATCAGGGGGGCCAAGATACGCAGTATTTT
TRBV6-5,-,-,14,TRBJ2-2,CASRGESDTGELFF,TGTGCCAGCAGAGGGGAGTCGGACACCGGGGAGCTGTTTTTT
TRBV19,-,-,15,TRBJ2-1,CASSIVRSMGNEQFF,TGTGCCAGTAGTATAGTAAGGAGCATGGGAAATGAGCAGTTCTTC
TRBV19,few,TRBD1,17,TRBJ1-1,CASRAAISGTVNTEAFF,TGTGCCAGTCGGGCTGCAATATCTGGGACAGTGAACACTGAAGCTTTCTTT
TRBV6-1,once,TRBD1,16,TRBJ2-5,CASSEKTGWSQETQYF,TGTGCCAGCAGTGAAAAGACAGGGTGGAGCCAAGAGACCCAGTACTTC
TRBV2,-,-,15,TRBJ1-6,CASSGRSQSESPLHF,TGTGCCAGCAGCGGTAGGAGCCAGTCTGAGTCACCCCTCCACTTT
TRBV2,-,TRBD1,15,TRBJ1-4,CASNSRRDRNEKLFF,TGTGCCAGCAACAGCCGACGGGACAGGAATGAAAAACTGTTTTTT
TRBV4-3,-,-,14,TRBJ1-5,CASSQDNGAQPQHF,TGCGCCAGCAGCCAAGATAATGGCGCCCAGCCCCAGCATTTT
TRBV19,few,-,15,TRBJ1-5,CASSSGRLDNQPQHF,TGTGCCAGTAGTTCGGGACGACTCGACAATCAGCCCCAGCATTTT
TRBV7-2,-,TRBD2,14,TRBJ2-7,CASSVGGLAYEQYF,TGTGCCAGCAGCGTCGGGGGGTTAGCTTACGAGCAGTACTTC
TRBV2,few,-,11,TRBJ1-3,CASSERNTIYF,TGTGCCAGCAGTGAAAGAAACACCATATATTTT
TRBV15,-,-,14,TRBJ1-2,CATSRDGGNSGYTF,TGTGCCACCAGCAGAGATGGCGGGAATAGTGGCTACACCTTC
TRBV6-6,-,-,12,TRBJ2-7,CASSGGDTRQYF,TGTGCCAGCAGTGGAGGGGATACGAGGCAGTACTTC
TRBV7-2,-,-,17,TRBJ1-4,CASSLDGGGANNEKLFF,TGTGCCAGCAGCTTAGACGGGGGTGGGGCTAATAATGAAAAACTGTTTTTT
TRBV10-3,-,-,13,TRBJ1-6,CAISESGQATLHF,TGTGCCATCAGTGAGTCCGGCCAGGCGACCCTCCACTTT
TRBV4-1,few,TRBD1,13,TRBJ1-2,CASSLQQGYGYTF,TGCGCCAGCAGCCTCCAACAGGGGTATGGCTACACCTTC
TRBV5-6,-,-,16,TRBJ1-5,CASSLRSGYGNQPQHF,TGTGCCAGCAGCTTGCGTTCCGGGTACGGCAATCAGCCCCAGCATTTT
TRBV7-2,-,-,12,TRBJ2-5,CASSLDRQTQYF,TGTGCCAGCAGCTTAGATAGGCAGACCCAGTACTTC